This T cell receptor (beta chain) is from a study of blood T cell repertoires in COVID-19. Overall study: Whether acute or convalescent, the COVID-19 samples came from the United States, Italy and Spain. T cells, B-cell-depleted T cells, or PBMCs provided the cDNA or gDNA that served as material.

Trimming at V came to 7 bases and at J to 4 bases, leaving 7 bases not matched to a gene. Germline assignment: CDR1 ENHRY and CDR2 SYGVKD. The CDR3 has 14 amino acids. Original data processing: Reference gene primer amplification in the assay estimated nucleated cell counts. Measured with immunoSEQ multiplex PCR; TCRdb has only the in-frame clones, and not every one. That table gives V, J and clone size, and the DNA gave D and trimming. The repertoire holds tens of thousands of clones, with around 80% as singletons. The chain combines TRBV10-3 with TRBJ2-3; TRBD2 aligns across 8 bases. This clonotype originated in a woman aged 80 or over with acute or convalescent COVID-19. The sample was peripheral blood. CDR3 sequence reads: CAIKSAGDPDTQYF. Here the CDR3 DNA reads TGTGCCATCAAGTCAGCGGGAGACCCAGATACGCAGTATTTT.